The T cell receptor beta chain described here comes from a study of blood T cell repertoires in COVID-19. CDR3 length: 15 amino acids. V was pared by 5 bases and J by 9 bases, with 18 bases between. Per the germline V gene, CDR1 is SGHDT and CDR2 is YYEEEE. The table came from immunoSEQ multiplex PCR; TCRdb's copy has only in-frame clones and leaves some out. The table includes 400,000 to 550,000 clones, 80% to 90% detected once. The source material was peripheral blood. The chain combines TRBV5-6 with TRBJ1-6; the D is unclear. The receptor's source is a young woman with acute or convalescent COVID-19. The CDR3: CASRSGDFEGSPLHF. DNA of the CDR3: TGTGCCAGCAGGTCCGGAGACTTTGAGGGTTCACCCCTCCACTTT.